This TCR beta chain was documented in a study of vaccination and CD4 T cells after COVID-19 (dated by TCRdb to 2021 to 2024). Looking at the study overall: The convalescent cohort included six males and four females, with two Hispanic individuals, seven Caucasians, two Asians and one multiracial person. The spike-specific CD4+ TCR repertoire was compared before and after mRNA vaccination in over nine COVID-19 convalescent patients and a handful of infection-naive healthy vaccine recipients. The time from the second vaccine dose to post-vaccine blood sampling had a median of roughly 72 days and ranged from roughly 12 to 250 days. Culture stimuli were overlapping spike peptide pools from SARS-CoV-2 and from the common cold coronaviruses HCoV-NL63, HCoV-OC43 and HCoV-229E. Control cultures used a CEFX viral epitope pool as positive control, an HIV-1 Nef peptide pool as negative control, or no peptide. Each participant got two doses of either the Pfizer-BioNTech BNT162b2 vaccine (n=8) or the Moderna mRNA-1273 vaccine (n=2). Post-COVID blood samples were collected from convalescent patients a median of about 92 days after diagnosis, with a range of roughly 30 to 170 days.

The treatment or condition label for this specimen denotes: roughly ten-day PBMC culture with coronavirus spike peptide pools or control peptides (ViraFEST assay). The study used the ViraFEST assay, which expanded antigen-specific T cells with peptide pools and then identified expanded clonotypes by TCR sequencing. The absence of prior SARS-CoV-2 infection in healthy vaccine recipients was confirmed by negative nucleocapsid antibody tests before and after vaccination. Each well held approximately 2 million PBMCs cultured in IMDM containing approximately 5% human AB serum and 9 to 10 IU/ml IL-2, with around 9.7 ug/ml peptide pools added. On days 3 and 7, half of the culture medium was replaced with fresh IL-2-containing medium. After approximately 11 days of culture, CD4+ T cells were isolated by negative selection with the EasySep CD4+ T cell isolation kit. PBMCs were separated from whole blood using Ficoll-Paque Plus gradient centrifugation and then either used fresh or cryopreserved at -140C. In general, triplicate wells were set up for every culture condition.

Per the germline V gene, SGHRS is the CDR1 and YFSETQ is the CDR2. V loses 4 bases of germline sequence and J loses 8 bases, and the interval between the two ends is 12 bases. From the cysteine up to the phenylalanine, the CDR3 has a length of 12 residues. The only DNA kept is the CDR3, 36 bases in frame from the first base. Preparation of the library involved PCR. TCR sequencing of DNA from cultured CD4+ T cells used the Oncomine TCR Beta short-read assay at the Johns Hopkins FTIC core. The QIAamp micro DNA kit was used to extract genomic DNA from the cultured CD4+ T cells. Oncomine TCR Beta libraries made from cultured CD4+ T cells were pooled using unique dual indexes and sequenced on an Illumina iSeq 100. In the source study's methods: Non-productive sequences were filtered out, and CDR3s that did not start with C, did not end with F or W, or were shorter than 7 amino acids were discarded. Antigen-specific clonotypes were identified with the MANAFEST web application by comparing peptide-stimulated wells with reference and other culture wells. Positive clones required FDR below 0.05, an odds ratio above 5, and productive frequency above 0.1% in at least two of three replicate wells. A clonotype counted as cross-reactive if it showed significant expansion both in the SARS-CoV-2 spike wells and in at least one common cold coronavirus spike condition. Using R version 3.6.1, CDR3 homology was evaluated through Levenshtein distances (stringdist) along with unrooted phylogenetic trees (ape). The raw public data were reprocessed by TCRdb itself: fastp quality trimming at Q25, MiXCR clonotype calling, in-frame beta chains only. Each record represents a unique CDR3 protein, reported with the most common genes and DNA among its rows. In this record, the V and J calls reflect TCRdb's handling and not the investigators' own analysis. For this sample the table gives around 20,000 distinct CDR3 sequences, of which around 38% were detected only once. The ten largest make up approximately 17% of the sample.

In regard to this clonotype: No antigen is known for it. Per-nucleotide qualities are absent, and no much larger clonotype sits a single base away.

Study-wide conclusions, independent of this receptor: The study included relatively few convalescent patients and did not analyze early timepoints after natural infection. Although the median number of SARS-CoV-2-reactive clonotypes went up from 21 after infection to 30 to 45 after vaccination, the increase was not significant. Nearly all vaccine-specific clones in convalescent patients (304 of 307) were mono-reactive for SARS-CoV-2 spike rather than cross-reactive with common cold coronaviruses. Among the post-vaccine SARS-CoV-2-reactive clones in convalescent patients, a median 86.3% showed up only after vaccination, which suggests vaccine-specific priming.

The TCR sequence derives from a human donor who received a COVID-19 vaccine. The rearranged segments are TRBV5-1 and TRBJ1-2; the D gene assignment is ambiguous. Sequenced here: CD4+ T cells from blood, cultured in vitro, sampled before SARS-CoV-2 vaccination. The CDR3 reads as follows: CASSKTADGYTF. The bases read TGCGCCAGCAGCAAAACAGCTGACGGCTACACCTTC.